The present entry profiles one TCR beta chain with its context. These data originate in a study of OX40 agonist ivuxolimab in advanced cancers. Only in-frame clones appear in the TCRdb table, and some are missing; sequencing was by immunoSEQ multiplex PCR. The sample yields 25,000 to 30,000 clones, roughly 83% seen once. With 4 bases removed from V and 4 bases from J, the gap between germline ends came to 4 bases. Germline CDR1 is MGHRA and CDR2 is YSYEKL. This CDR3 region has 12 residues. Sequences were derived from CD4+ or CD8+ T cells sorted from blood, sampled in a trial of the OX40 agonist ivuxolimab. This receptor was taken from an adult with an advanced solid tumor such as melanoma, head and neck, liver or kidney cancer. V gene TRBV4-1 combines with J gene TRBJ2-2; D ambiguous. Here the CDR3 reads CASSLGTGELFF. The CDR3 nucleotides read TGCGCCAGCAGCCTTGGCACCGGGGAGCTGTTTTTT.